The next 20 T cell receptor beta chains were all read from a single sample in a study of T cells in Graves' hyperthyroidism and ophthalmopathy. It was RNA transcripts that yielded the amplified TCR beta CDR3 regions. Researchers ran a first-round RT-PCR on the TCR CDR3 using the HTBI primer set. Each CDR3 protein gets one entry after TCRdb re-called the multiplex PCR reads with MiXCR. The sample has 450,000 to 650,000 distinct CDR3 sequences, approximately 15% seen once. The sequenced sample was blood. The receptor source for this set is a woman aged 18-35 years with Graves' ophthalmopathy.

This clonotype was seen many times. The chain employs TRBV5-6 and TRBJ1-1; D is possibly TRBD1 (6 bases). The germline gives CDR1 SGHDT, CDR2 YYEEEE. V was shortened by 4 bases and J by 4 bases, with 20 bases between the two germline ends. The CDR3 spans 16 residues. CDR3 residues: CASSRNAKGVSTEAFF. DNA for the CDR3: TGTGCCAGCAGCCGAAATGCAAAGGGGGTGAGCACTGAAGCTTTCTTT.

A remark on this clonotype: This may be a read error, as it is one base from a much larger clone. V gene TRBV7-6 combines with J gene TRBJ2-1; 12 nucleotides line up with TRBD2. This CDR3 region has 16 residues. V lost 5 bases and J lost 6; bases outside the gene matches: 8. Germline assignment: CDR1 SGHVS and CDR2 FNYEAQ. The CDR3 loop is CASSLRTSGDCNEQFF. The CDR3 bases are TGTGCCAGCAGCCTGCGGACTAGCGGGGATTGCAATGAGCAGTTCTTC.

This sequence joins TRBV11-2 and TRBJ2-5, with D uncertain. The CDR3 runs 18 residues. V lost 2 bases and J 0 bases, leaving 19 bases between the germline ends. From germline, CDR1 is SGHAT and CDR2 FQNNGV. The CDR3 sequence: CASSLYRIFLSDQETQYF. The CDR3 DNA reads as TGTGCCAGCAGCTTATACCGTATCTTCCTATCGGACCAAGAGACCCAGTACTTC. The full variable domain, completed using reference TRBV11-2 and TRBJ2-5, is EAGVAQSPRYKIIEKRQSVAFWCNPISGHATLYWYQQILGQGPKLLIQFQNNGVVDDSQLPKDRFSAERLKGVDSTLKIQPAKLEDSAVYLCASSLYRIFLSDQETQYFGPGTRLLVL.

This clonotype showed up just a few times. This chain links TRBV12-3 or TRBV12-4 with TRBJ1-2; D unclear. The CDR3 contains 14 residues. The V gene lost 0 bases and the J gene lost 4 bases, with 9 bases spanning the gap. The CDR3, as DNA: TGTGCCAGCAGTTTAGCGGAACGGTTCTATGGCTACACCTTC. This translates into CASSLAERFYGYTF.

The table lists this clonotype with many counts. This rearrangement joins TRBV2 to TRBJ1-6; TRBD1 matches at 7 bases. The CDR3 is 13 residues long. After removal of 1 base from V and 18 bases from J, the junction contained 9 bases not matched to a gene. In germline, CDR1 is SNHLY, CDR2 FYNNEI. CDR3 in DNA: TGTGCCAGCAGTGAAGGCCTTGGGACAGTCCCCCACTTT. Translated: CASSEGLGTVPHF.

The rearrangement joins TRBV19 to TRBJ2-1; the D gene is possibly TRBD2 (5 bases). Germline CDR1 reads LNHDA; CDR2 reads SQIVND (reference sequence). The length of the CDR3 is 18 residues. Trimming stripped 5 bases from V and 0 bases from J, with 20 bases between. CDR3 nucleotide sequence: TGTGCCAGTAGTCCTAATCTGGGAGCCGTGAGCTCCTACAATGAGCAGTTCTTC. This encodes CASSPNLGAVSSYNEQFF.

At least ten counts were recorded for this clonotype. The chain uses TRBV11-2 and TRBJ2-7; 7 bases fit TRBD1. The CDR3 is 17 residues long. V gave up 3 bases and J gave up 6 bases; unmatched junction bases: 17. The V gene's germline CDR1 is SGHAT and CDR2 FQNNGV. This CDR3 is CASSFGQGVRDTAEQYF. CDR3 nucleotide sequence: TGTGCCAGCAGCTTTGGGCAGGGGGTCCGGGATACCGCCGAGCAGTACTTC.

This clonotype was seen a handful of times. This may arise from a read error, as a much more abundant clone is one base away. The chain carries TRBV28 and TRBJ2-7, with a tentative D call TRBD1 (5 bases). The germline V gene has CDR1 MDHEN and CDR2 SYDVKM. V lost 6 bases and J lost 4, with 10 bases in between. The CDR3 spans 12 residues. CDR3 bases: TGTGCCAGCAGCAGACAGAAGTACGAGCAGTACTTC. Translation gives CASSRQKYEQYF.

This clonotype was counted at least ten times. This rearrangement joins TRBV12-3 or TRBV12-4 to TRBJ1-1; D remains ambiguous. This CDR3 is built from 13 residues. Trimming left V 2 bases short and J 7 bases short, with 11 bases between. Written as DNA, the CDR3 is TGTGCCAGCAGTTTATCGACTATGGGTGAAGCTTTCTTT. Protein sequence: CASSLSTMGEAFF.

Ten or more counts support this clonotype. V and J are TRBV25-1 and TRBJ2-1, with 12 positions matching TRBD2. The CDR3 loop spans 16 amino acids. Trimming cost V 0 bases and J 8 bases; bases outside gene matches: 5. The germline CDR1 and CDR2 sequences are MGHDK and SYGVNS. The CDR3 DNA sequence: TGTGCCAGCAGTGAATATGAGACTAGCGGGAGCCATGAGCAGTTCTTC. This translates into CASSEYETSGSHEQFF.

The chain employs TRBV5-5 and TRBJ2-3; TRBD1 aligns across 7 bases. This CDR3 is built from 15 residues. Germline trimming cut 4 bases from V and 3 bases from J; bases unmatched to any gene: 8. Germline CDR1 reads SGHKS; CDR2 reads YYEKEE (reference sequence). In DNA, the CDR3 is TGTGCCAGCAGCACCGACAGGGTAATGACAGATACGCAGTATTTT. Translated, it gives CASSTDRVMTDTQYF.

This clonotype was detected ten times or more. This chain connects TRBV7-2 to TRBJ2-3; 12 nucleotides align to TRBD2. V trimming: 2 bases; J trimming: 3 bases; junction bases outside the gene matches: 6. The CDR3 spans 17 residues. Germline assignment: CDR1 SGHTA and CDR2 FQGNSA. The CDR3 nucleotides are TGTGCCAGCAGCTTACGGCTAGCGGGAGGGCCAACAGATACGCAGTATTTT. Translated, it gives CASSLRLAGGPTDTQYF.

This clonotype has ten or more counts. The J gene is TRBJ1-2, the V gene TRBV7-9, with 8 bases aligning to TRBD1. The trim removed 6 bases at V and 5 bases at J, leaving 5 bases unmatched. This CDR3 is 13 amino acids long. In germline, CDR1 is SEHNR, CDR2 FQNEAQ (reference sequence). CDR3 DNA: TGTGCCAGCAGTCCAGGGGGCGGTTATGGCTACACCTTC. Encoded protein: CASSPGGGYGYTF.

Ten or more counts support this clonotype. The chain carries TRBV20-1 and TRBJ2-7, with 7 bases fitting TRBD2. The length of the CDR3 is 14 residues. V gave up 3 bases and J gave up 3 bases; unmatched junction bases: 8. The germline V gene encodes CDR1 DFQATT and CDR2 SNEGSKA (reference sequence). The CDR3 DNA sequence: TGCAGTGCTAGGACTAGCCGATTTCGCTACGAGCAGTACTTC. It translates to CSARTSRFRYEQYF.

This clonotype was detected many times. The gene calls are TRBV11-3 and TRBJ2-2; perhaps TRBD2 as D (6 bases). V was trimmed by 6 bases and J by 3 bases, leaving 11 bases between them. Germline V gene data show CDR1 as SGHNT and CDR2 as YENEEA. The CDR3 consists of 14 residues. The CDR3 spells CASSTGAYTGELFF. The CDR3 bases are TGTGCCAGCAGTACGGGAGCGTACACCGGGGAGCTGTTTTTT.

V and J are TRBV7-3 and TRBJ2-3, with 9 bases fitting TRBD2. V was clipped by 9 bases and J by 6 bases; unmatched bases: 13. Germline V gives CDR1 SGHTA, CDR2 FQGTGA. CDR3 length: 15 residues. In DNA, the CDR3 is TGTGCCAGTAGTACCCAGGGACTAGCTATGGATACGCAGTATTTT. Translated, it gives CASSTQGLAMDTQYF.

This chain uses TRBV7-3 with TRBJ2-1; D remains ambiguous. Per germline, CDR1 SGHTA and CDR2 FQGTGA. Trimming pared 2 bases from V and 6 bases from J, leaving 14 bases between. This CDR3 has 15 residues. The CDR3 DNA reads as TGTGCCAGCAGCTTACTAGGTGGGAATTTCAATGAGCAGTTCTTC. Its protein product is CASSLLGGNFNEQFF.

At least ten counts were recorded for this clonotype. The CDR3: CSATREGNGLSYEQYF. CDR3 sequence (DNA): TGCAGTGCTACCCGAGAGGGAAATGGATTGTCCTACGAGCAGTACTTC. The chain employs TRBV20-1 and TRBJ2-7; TRBD2 is a possible D gene (5 bases). With 4 bases removed from V and 1 base from J, the gap between germline ends came to 20 bases. Germline V gene sequence: CDR1 DFQATT, CDR2 SNEGSKA (reference sequence). The CDR3 runs 16 residues.

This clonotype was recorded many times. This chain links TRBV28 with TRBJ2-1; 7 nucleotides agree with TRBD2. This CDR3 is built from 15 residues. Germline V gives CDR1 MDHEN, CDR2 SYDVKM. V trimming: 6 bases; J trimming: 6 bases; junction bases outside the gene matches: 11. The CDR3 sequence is CASRLGGVRLNEQFF. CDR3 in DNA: TGTGCCAGCAGATTGGGGGGGGTTAGGCTCAATGAGCAGTTCTTC.

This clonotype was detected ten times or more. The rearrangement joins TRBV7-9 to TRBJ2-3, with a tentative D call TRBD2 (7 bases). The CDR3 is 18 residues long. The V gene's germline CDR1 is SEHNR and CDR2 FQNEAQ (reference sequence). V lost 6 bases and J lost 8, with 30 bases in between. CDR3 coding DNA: TGTGCCAGCAGATACGGGGGGACGGGGGCGCGGCGACTCGGTACGCAGTATTTT. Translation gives CASRYGGTGARRLGTQYF.